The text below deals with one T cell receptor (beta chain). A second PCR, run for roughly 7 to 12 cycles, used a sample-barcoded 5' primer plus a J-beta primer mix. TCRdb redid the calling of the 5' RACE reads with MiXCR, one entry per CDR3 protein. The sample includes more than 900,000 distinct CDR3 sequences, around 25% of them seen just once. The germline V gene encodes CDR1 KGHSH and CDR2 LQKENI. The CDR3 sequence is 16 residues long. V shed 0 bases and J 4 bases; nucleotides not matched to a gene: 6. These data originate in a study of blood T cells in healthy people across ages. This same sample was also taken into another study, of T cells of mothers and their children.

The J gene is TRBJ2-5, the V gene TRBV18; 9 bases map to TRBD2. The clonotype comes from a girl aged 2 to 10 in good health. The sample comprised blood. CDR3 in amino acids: CASSPPGLASIETQYF. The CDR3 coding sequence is TGTGCCAGCTCACCACCGGGACTAGCTTCTATAGAGACCCAGTACTTC. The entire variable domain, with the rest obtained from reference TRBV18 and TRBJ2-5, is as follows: NAGVMQNPRHLVRRRGQEARLRCSPMKGHSHVYWYRQLPEEGLKFMVYLQKENIIDESGMPKERFSAEFPKEGPSILRIQQVVRGDSAAYFCASSPPGLASIETQYFGPGTRLLVL.